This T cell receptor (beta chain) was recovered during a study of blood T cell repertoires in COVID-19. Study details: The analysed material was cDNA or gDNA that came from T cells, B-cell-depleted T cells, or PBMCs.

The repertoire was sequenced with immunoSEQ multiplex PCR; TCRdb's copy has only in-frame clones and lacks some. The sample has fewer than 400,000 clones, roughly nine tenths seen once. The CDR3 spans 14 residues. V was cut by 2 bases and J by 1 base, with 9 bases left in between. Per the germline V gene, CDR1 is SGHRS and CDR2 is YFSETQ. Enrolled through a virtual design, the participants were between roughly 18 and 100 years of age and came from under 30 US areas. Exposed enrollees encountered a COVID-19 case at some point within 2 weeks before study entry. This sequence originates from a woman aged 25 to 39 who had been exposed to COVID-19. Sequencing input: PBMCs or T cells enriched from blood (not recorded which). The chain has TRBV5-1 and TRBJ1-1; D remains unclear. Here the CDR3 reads CASSFFTENTEAFF. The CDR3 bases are TGCGCCAGCAGCTTTTTCACAGAGAACACTGAAGCTTTCTTT.